The T cell receptor beta chain described here comes from a study of early T cells in non-severe SARS-CoV-2 infection. cDNA molecules, individually, were tagged with unique molecular identifiers. One entry per CDR3 protein results from TCRdb running MiXCR on the 5' RACE reads. The sample shows around 80,000 distinct CDR3 sequences, over 9% of them seen only once. The CDR3 runs to 8 residues. Germline V CDR1 and CDR2: SQVTM, ANQGSEA. V was trimmed by 6 bases and J by 11 bases, leaving 7 bases between them. This clonotype was obtained from an adult who was a healthcare worker with PCR-confirmed SARS-CoV-2 infection or an uninfected control (not recorded which). The sequences come from whole blood, collected at baseline. The chain carries TRBV29-1 and TRBJ1-2; unclear D gene. The CDR3: CSVDPYTF. CDR3 bases: TGCAGCGTGGACCCTTACACCTTC.